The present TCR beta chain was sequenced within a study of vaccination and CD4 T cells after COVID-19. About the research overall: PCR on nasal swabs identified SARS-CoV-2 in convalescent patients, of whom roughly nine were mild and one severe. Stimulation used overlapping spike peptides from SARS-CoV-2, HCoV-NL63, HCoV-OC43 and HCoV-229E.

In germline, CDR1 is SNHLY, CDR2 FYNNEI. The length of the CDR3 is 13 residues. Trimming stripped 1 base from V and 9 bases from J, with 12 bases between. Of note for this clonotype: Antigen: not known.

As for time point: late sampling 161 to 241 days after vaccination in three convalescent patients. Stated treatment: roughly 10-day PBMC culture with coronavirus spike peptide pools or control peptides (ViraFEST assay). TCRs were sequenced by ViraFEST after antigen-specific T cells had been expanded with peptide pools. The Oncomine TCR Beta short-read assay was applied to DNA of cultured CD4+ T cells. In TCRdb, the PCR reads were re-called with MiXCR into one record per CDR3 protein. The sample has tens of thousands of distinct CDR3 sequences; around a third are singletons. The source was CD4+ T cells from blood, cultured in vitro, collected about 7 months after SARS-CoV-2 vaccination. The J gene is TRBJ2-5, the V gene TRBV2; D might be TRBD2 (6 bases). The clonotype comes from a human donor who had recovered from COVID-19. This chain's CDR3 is CASSEERVLAQYF. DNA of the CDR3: TGTGCCAGCAGTGAAGAGCGGGTGCTGGCCCAGTACTTC.